This T cell receptor (beta chain) is drawn from a study of cytomegalovirus exposure and HLA in healthy donors. Findings and caveats of the study: There were some public TCRs occurring in many donors, but most TCR sequences were rare. A missense DCLRE1C variant was associated with V- and J-gene trimming of TCR beta chains in a later analysis, and an independent cohort replicated the association. On later analysis, the bulk of CMV-associated TCR beta chains appeared to be HLA-restricted.

Vbeta (60) and Jbeta (13) primers were used in the PCR. As handled by the study authors: As a later analysis found, there were 80 million to 90 million unique TCR beta chains, of which 8.5 million to 13 million were shared. Only in-frame clones appear in the TCRdb table, and some are missing; sequencing was by immunoSEQ multiplex PCR. The V and J calls and clone size were taken over from that table, and D and trimming were inferred from the DNA. Of 110,000 to 150,000 clones in the sample, more than 65% were seen once. Regarding this clone: The antigen remains undetermined.

The sequenced material came from PBMCs. The receptor's source is a woman aged 25 to 45 in good health and CMV-seronegative.

CDR3 in DNA: TGTGCCAGCAGCTCCGGACTAGCGGGAGCCAAAAACATTCAGTACTTC. Amino acids: CASSSGLAGAKNIQYF. The V and J genes are TRBV5-4 and TRBJ2-4, with 11 bases lining up with TRBD2. Germline V gene sequence: CDR1 SGHNT, CDR2 YYREEE (reference sequence). The CDR3 consists of 16 residues. J was trimmed by 0 bases and V by 3 bases; bases with no gene match: 2.